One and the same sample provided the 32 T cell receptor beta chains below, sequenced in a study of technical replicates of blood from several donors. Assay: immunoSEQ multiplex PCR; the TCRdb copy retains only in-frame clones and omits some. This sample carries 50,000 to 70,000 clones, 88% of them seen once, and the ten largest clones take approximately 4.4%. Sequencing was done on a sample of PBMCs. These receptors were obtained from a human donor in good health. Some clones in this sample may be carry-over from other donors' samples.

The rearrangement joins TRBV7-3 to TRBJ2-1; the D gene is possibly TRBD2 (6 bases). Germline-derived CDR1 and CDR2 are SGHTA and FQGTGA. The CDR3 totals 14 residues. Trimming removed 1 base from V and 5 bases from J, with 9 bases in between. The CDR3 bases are TGTGCCAGCAGCTTAAATTGGGGGGACAATGAGCAGTTCTTC. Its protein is CASSLNWGDNEQFF.

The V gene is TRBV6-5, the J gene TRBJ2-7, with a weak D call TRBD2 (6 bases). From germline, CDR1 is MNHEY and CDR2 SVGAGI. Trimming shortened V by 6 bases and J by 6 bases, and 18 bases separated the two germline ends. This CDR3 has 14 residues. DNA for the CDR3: TGTGCCAGCAGCTTCGGGAGTAGGGTTTCCGAGCAGTACTTC. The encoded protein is CASSFGSRVSEQYF.

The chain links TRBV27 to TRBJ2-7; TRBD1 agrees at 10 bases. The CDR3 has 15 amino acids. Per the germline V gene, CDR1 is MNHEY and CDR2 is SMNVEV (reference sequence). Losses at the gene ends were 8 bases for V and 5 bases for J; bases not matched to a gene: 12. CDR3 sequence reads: CASSRSGQGYDEQYF. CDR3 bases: TGTGCCAGCTCCCGCTCGGGACAGGGGTATGACGAGCAGTACTTC.

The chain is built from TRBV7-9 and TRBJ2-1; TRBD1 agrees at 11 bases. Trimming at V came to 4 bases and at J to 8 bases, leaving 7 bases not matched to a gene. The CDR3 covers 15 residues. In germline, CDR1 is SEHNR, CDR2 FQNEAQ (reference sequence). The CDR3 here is CASSSPDRGLDEQFF. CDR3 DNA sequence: TGTGCCAGCAGCTCCCCGGACAGGGGGCTGGATGAGCAGTTCTTC.

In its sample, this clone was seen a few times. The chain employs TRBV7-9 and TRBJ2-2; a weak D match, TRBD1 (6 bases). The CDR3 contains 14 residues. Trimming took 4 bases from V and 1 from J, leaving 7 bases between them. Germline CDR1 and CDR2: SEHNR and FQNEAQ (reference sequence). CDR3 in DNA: TGTGCCAGCAGCTCACAGGGGAACACCGGGGAGCTGTTTTTT. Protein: CASSSQGNTGELFF.

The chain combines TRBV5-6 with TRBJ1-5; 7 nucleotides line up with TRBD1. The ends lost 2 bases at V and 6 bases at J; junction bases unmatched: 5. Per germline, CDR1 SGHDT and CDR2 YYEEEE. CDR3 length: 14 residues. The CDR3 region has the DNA TGTGCCAGCAGCTTAACAGGGGCGGTTCAGCCCCAGCATTTT. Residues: CASSLTGAVQPQHF.

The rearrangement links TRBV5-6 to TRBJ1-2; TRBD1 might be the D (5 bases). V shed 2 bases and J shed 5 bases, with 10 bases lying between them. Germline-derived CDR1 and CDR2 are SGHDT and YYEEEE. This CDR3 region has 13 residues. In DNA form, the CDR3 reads TGTGCCAGCAGCTTTCAGGGAGGGTATGGCTACACCTTC. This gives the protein CASSFQGGYGYTF. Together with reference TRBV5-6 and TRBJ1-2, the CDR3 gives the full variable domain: DAGVTQSPTHLIKTRGQQVTLRCSPKSGHDTVSWYQQALGQGPQFIFQYYEEEERQRGNFPDRFSGHQFPNYSSELNVNALLLGDSALYLCASSFQGGYGYTFGSGTRLTVV.

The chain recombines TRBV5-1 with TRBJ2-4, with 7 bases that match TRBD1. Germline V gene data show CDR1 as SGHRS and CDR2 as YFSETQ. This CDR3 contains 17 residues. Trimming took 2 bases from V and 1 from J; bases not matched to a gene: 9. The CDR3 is CASSFIRGGLAKNIQYF. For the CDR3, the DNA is TGCGCCAGCAGCTTTATAAGAGGGGGCCTGGCCAAAAACATTCAGTACTTC.

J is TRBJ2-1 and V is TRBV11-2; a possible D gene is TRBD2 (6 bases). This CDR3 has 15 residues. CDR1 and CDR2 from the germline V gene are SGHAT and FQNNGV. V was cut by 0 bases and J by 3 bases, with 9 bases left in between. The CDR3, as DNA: TGTGCCAGCAGCTTAGATGTGGGACTCTACAATGAGCAGTTCTTC. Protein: CASSLDVGLYNEQFF.

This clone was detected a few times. CDR3 region: CASSETMISTQPQHF. The CDR3 DNA follows: TGTGCCAGCAGTGAGACAATGATTTCTACCCAGCCCCAGCATTTT. The genes are TRBV2 and TRBJ1-5; the D is unclear. The CDR3 is 15 residues long. The V end was cut by 3 bases, the J end by 7 bases, with 16 bases between. In germline, CDR1 is SNHLY, CDR2 FYNNEI.

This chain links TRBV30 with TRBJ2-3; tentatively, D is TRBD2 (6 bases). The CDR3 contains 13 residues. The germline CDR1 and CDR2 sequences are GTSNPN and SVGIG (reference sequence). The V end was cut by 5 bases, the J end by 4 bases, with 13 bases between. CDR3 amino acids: CAWDWRGADTQYF. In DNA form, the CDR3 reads TGTGCCTGGGACTGGAGGGGAGCAGATACGCAGTATTTT.

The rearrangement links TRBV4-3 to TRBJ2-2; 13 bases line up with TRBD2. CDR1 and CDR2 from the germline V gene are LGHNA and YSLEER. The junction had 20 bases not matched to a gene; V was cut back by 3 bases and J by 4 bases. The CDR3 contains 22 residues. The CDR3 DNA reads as TGCGCCAGCAGCCACCCAACGACACCGGGACTAGCGGGGTACACACTCACCGGGGAGCTGTTTTTT. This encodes CASSHPTTPGLAGYTLTGELFF.

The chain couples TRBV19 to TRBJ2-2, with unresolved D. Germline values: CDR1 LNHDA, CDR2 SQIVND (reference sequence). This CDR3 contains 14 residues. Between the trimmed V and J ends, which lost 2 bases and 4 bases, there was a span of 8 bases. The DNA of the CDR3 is TGTGCCAGTAGTATATTGGCGGCCACCGGGGAGCTGTTTTTT. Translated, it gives CASSILAATGELFF.

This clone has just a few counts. In DNA, the CDR3 is TGTGCCAGCAGCTTGTACGGACTAGCGGGAGCGGCTGAGCAGTTCTTC. Translated: CASSLYGLAGAAEQFF. The genes are TRBV5-6 and TRBJ2-1, with 13 bases matching TRBD2. Germline CDR1 is SGHDT and CDR2 is YYEEEE. This CDR3 contains 16 residues. The trim removed 1 base at V and 9 bases at J, leaving 7 bases unmatched.

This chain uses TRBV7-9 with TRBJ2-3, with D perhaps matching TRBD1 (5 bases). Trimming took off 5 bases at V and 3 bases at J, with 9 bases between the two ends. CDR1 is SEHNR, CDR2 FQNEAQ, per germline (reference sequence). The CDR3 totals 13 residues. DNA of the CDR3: TGTGCCAGCAGCGATCAGGGTACAGATACGCAGTATTTT. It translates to CASSDQGTDTQYF. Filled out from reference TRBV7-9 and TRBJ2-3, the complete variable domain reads DTGVSQNPRHKITKRGQNVTFRCDPISEHNRLYWYRQTLGQGPEFLTYFQNEAQLEKSRLLSDRFSAERPKGSFSTLEIQRTEQGDSAMYLCASSDQGTDTQYFGPGTRLTVL.

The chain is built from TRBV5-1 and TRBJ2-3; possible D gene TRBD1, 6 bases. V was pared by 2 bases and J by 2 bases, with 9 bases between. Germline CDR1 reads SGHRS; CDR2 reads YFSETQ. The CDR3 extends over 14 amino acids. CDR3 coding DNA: TGCGCCAGCAGCTTTGACAGGCCCACAGATACGCAGTATTTT. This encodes CASSFDRPTDTQYF.

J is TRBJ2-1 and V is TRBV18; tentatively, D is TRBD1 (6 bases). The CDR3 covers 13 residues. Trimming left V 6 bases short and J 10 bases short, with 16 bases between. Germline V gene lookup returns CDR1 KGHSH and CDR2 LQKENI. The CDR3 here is CASSIIQGDEQFF. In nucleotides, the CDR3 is TGTGCCAGCTCTATTATACAGGGTGACGAGCAGTTCTTC.

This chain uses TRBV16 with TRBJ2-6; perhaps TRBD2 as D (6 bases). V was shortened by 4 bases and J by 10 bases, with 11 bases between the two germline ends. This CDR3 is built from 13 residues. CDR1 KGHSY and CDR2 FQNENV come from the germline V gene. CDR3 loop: CASSPMGGNVLTF. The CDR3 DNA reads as TGTGCCAGCAGCCCCATGGGGGGTAACGTCCTGACTTTC.

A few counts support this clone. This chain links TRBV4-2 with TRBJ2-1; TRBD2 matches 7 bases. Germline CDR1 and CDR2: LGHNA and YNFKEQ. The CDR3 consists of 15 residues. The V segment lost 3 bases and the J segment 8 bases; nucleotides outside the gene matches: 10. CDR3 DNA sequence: TGTGCCAGCAGCCATATTTTCCGCGGGAGCCATGAGCAGTTCTTC. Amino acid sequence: CASSHIFRGSHEQFF.

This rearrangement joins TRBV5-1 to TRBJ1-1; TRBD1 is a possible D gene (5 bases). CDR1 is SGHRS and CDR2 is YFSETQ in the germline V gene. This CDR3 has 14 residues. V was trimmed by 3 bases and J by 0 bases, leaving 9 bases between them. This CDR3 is CASSSQGMNTEAFF. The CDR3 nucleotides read TGCGCCAGCAGCTCTCAGGGCATGAACACTGAAGCTTTCTTT.

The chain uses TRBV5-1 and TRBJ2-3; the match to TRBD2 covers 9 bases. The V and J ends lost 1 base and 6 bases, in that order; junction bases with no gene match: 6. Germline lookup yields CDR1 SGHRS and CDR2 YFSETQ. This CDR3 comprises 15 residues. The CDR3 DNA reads TGCGCCAGCAGCTTGATTGCGGGGGGGCCTGATACGCAGTATTTT. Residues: CASSLIAGGPDTQYF.

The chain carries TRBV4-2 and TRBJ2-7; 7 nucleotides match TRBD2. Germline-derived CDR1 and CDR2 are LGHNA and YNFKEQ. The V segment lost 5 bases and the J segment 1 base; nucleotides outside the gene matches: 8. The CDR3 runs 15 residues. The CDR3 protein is CASSKGLGDSYEQYF. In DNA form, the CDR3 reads TGTGCCAGCAGCAAAGGACTAGGGGATTCCTACGAGCAGTACTTC.

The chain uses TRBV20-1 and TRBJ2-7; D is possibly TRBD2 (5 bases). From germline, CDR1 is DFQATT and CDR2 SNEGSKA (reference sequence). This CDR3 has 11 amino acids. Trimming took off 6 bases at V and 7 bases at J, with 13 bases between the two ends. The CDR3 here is CSASGSREQYF. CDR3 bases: TGCAGTGCCTCGGGATCGAGGGAGCAGTACTTC.

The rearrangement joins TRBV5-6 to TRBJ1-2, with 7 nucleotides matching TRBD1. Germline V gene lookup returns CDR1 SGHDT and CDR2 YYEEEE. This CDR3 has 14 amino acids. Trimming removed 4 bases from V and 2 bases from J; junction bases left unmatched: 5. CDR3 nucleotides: TGTGCCAGCAGCCCCGGACAGGCGAACTATGGCTACACCTTC. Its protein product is CASSPGQANYGYTF.

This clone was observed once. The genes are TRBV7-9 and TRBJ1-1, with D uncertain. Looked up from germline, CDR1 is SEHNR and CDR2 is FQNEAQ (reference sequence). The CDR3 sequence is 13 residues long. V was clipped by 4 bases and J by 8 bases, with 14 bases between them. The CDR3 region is CASSSHGLSEAFF. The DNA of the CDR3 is TGTGCCAGCAGCTCCCACGGTCTGTCAGAAGCTTTCTTT.

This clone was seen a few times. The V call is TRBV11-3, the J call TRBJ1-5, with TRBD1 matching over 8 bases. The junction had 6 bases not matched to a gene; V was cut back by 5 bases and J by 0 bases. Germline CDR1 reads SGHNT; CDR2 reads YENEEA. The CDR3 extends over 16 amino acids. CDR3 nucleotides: TGTGCCAGCAGCGTCGACAGGGGATATAGCAATCAGCCCCAGCATTTT. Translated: CASSVDRGYSNQPQHF.

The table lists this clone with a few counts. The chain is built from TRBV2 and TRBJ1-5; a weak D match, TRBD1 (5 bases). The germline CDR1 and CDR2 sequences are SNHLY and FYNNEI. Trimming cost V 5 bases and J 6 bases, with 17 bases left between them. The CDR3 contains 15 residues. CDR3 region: CASSWDSGGVQPQHF. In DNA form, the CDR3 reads TGTGCCAGCAGTTGGGACTCTGGAGGAGTTCAGCCCCAGCATTTT.

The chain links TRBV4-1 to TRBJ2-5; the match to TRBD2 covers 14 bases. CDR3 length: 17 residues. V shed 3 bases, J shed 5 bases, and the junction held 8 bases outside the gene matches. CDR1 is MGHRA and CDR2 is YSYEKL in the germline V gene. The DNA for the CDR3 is TGCGCCAGCAGCCACCCACCCGGGACTAGCGGGGGCGAGACCCAGTACTTC. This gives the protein CASSHPPGTSGGETQYF.

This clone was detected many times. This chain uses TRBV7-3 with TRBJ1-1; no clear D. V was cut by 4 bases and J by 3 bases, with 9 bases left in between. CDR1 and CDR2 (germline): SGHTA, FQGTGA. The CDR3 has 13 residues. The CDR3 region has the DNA TGTGCCAGCAGCTATGATCCGGACACTGAAGCTTTCTTT. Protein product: CASSYDPDTEAFF.

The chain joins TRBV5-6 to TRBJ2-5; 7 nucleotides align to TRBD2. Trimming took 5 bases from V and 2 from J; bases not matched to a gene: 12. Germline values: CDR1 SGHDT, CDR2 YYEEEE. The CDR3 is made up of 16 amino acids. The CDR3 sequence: CASSPTSRGSQETQYF. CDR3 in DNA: TGTGCCAGCAGTCCGACTAGCCGGGGTTCTCAAGAGACCCAGTACTTC.

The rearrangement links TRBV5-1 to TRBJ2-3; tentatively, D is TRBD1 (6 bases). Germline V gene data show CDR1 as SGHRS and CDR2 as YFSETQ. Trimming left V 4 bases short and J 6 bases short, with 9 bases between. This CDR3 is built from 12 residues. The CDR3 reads CASSTQGDTQYF. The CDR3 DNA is TGCGCCAGCAGCACCCAGGGGGATACGCAGTATTTT.

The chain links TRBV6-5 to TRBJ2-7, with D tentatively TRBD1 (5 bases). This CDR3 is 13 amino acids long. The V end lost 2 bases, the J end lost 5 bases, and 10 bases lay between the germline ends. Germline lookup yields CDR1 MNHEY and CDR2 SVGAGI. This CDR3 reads CASSYGRVDEQYF. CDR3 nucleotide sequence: TGTGCCAGCAGTTACGGCAGGGTAGACGAGCAGTACTTC.